This TCR beta chain emerged from a study of patients and donors after allogeneic stem cell transplantation. TCRdb reprocessed the RT-PCR reads with MiXCR, giving one entry per CDR3 protein. The data hold some 960,000 distinct CDR3 sequences, with over 15% observed a single time. The CDR3 covers 13 residues. Trimming removed 0 bases at V and 8 bases at J, with 10 bases between. Germline V gene sequence: CDR1 LGHNA, CDR2 YSLEER. What was sequenced was blood, either unsorted or a sorted T cell fraction (not recorded which). This TCR derives from a human donor who was either an allogeneic HSCT recipient or a stem cell or donor lymphocyte infusion donor (not recorded which). It is not recorded whose cells these are; they may come from a transplant donor. The chain employs TRBV4-3 and TRBJ1-2, with D unresolved. The CDR3, as DNA: TGCGCCAGCAGCCAAGAAGGCGGGGTCGGCTACACCTTC. Amino acid sequence: CASSQEGGVGYTF.